Below are 10 T cell receptor beta chains sequenced from a single sample in a study of blood T cell repertoires in COVID-19. Clones were sequenced by immunoSEQ multiplex PCR, and TCRdb holds only the in-frame ones, with some missing. The sample contains fewer than 500,000 clones, around 87% of which appear only once. The specimen sequenced was PBMCs or T cells enriched from blood (not recorded which). The receptor source for this set is a woman under 30 who had recovered from COVID-19.

This chain uses TRBV2 with TRBJ2-1; TRBD1 matches at 10 bases. The CDR3 spans 16 residues. Germline-derived CDR1 and CDR2 are SNHLY and FYNNEI. The V segment lost 4 bases and the J segment 0 bases; nucleotides outside the gene matches: 3. The CDR3 nucleotides are TGTGCCAGCAGTGCCCGGACAGGGGGCTCCTACAATGAGCAGTTCTTC. It translates to CASSARTGGSYNEQFF.

A word on this clone: Other DNA variants within this sample encode the same CDR3. The V and J genes are TRBV19 and TRBJ1-1; the D gene is possibly TRBD1 (6 bases). Germline V gene lookup returns CDR1 LNHDA and CDR2 SQIVND (reference sequence). With 3 bases removed from V and 5 bases from J, the gap between germline ends came to 13 bases. The CDR3 is 14 residues long. CDR3 sequence: CASSMAGVQTEAFF. The CDR3 nucleotides are TGTGCCAGTAGTATGGCAGGGGTACAAACTGAAGCTTTCTTT.

The chain links TRBV7-8 to TRBJ2-3, with D possibly matching TRBD2 (5 bases). Germline lookup yields CDR1 SGHVS and CDR2 FQNEAQ. The CDR3 is 15 amino acids. Trimming shortened V by 7 bases and J by 10 bases, and 24 bases separated the two germline ends. In nucleotides, the CDR3 is TGTGCCAGCACCTTCGGTGGAGGCCGCCCCCCGGCGCAGTATTTT. Translation: CASTFGGGRPPAQYF. Complete variable domain (other parts from reference TRBV7-8 and TRBJ2-3): GAGVSQSPRYKVAKRGQDVALRCDPISGHVSLFWYQQALGQGPEFLTYFQNEAQLDKSGLPSDRFFAERPEGSVSTLKIQRTQQEDSAVYLCASTFGGGRPPAQYFGPGTRLTVL.

The sample holds a few counts of this clone. The chain couples TRBV30 to TRBJ2-5; the D gene is possibly TRBD2 (5 bases). The CDR3 consists of 13 residues. The germline gives CDR1 GTSNPN, CDR2 SVGIG (reference sequence). V gave up 4 bases and J gave up 4 bases, with 13 bases separating them. The CDR3 sequence: CAWNRGEGETQYF. CDR3 nucleotides: TGTGCCTGGAACCGGGGTGAGGGAGAGACCCAGTACTTC.

The V call is TRBV19, the J call TRBJ2-1, with TRBD2 matching 10 bases. The CDR3 has 17 residues. J gave up 0 bases and V 7 bases, and 9 bases lay outside the gene matches. Germline values: CDR1 LNHDA, CDR2 SQIVND (reference sequence). CDR3 sequence: CASMRTSGFNSYNEQFF. The CDR3 nucleotides are TGTGCCAGTATGAGGACTAGCGGATTCAACTCCTACAATGAGCAGTTCTTC.

The chain has TRBV4-1 and TRBJ2-1, with 10 bases aligning to TRBD1. V was clipped by 0 bases and J by 6 bases; unmatched bases: 14. The CDR3 consists of 19 residues. The germline CDR1 and CDR2 sequences are MGHRA and YSYEKL. In DNA form, the CDR3 reads TGCGCCAGCAGCCAAGATGAGATGAACGTCCGGACAGGGGGCAATGAGCAGTTCTTC. The encoded protein is CASSQDEMNVRTGGNEQFF.

The genes are TRBV4-1 and TRBJ1-4, with D tentatively TRBD1 (6 bases). The ends were cut back, 6 bases at V and 6 bases at J, with 14 bases in the middle. Looked up from germline, CDR1 is MGHRA and CDR2 is YSYEKL. This CDR3 contains 14 residues. CDR3 protein: CASSPQGKDEKLFF. The CDR3 coding sequence is TGCGCCAGCAGTCCTCAGGGGAAGGATGAAAAACTGTTTTTT.

V and J are TRBV30 and TRBJ1-2, with D possibly TRBD1 on 5 matching bases. CDR3 length: 15 residues. Germline values: CDR1 GTSNPN, CDR2 SVGIG (reference sequence). With 3 bases removed from V and 8 bases from J, the gap between germline ends came to 22 bases. The CDR3 DNA is TGTGCCTGGAGCGTTAACCGACGGGCAGGGAAAGGCTACACCTTC. Its protein is CAWSVNRRAGKGYTF. Complete variable domain (other parts from reference TRBV30 and TRBJ1-2): SQTIHQWPATLVQPVGSPLSLECTVEGTSNPNLYWYRQAAGRGLQLLFYSVGIGQISSEVPQNLSASRPQDRQFILSSKKLLLSDSGFYLCAWSVNRRAGKGYTFGSGTRLTVV.

The chain joins TRBV9 to TRBJ1-2; D possibly corresponds to TRBD1 (6 bases). V dropped 4 bases and J dropped 6 bases, with 19 bases sitting between them. CDR1 is SGDLS and CDR2 is YYNGEE in the germline V gene. CDR3 length: 15 residues. The CDR3 DNA reads TGTGCCAGCAGCCCCCGGACAGACCCCTCCGATGGCTACACCTTC. It codes for CASSPRTDPSDGYTF.

The chain couples TRBV11-2 to TRBJ1-2, with a weak D call TRBD1 (5 bases). The CDR3 runs 14 residues. Deletions cut 4 bases from V and 7 bases from J, with 16 bases between. The germline CDR1 and CDR2 sequences are SGHAT and FQNNGV. In nucleotides, the CDR3 is TGTGCCAGCAGCTCGACAGTGGCATTTGGTGGCTACACCTTC. Translation gives CASSSTVAFGGYTF.